The 23 T cell receptor beta chains in this list originate from one sample, sequenced in a study of immune evolution from preneoplasia to lung adenocarcinoma. Assay: immunoSEQ multiplex PCR; the TCRdb copy retains only in-frame clones and omits some. The sample consists of over 5,000 clones, around 87% of them appearing once. The sample was FFPE invasive lung adenocarcinoma tissue. The receptors here all came from a person aged 50-70 years with lung adenocarcinoma.

This rearrangement joins TRBV25-1 to TRBJ2-7, with D possibly TRBD1 on 5 matching bases. Germline CDR1 reads MGHDK; CDR2 reads SYGVNS. The CDR3 length is 12 residues. With 4 bases removed from V and 3 bases from J, the gap between germline ends came to 7 bases. CDR3 in amino acids: CASSVGVYEQYF. CDR3 nucleotides: TGTGCCAGCAGTGTAGGGGTCTACGAGCAGTACTTC.

This chain connects TRBV4-1 to TRBJ2-5, with TRBD1 matching over 9 bases. The end of the DNA aligns better with TRBJ2-7, so the J call may be wrong. The length of the CDR3 is 20 residues. Per the germline V gene, CDR1 is MGHRA and CDR2 is YSYEKL. For the CDR3, the DNA is TGCGCCAGCAGCCAAAACACCGGGACAGGGAGGACCCAGCCAGGCTACGAGCAGTACTTC. Translation: CASSQNTGTGRTQPGYEQYF.

This clone was counted a single time. This CDR3 reads CASSRPGLAGVGNEQFF. DNA for the CDR3: TGTGCCAGCAGCCGCCCCGGACTAGCGGGAGTTGGCAATGAGCAGTTCTTC. The chain has TRBV14 and TRBJ2-1; 13 bases line up with TRBD2. The germline V gene has CDR1 SGHDN and CDR2 FVKESK. The CDR3 contains 17 residues. With V trimmed by 4 bases and J by 6 bases, 9 bases remained unmatched.

V and J are TRBV19 and TRBJ2-6, with 9 bases matching TRBD1. From germline, CDR1 is LNHDA and CDR2 SQIVND (reference sequence). The CDR3 covers 17 residues. V dropped 3 bases and J dropped 0; count of bases not matched to a gene: 3. CDR3 bases: TGTGCCAGTAGTATTGGGGACAGGGCCTCTGGGGCCAACGTCCTGACTTTC. As protein: CASSIGDRASGANVLTF.

The chain combines TRBV15 with TRBJ1-1; D gene unclear. The V end lost 1 base, the J end lost 3 bases, and 3 bases lay between the germline ends. The germline gives CDR1 LNHNV, CDR2 YYDKDF (reference sequence). The length of the CDR3 is 12 residues. The CDR3 reads CATSRVDTEAFF. In DNA form, the CDR3 reads TGTGCCACCAGCAGAGTGGACACTGAAGCTTTCTTT.

J is TRBJ1-1 and V is TRBV7-8; D call uncertain. V shed 1 base and J shed 13 bases, with 13 bases lying between them. The CDR3 totals 12 residues. Germline V lookup: CDR1 SGHVS, CDR2 FQNEAQ. The CDR3 region is CASSLDGWTVFF. Written as DNA, the CDR3 is TGTGCCAGCAGCTTAGATGGCTGGACCGTTTTCTTT. Using reference TRBV7-8 and TRBJ1-1 for the parts outside the CDR3, the full variable domain is GAGVSQSPRYKVAKRGQDVALRCDPISGHVSLFWYQQALGQGPEFLTYFQNEAQLDKSGLPSDRFFAERPEGSVSTLKIQRTQQEDSAVYLCASSLDGWTVFFGQGTRLTVV.

The chain links TRBV7-3 to TRBJ2-1; 13 bases are shared with TRBD2. V was clipped by 4 bases and J by 6 bases; unmatched bases: 6. The CDR3 loop spans 16 amino acids. Germline V lookup: CDR1 SGHTA, CDR2 FQGTGA. The CDR3 here is CASSSQLAGGANEQFF. CDR3 coding DNA: TGTGCCAGCAGCTCCCAACTAGCGGGAGGGGCCAATGAGCAGTTCTTC.

CDR3 region: CASIGQGEVLAFF. CDR3 coding DNA: TGTGCCAGTATTGGGCAGGGTGAGGTCTTGGCTTTCTTT. This rearrangement joins TRBV19 to TRBJ1-1; tentatively, D is TRBD1 (5 bases). Germline values: CDR1 LNHDA, CDR2 SQIVND (reference sequence). There are 13 residues in the CDR3. V dropped 7 bases and J dropped 11 bases, with 20 bases sitting between them.

The chain links TRBV7-3 to TRBJ1-1; 7 nucleotides agree with TRBD1. This CDR3 has 13 residues. Germline CDR1 SGHTA, CDR2 FQGTGA. V dropped 4 bases and J dropped 5; count of bases not matched to a gene: 4. CDR3 sequence: CASSWEQGTEAFF. The CDR3 DNA reads as TGTGCCAGCAGCTGGGAACAGGGGACTGAAGCTTTCTTT.

CDR3 region: CASSAGSPSYEQYF. CDR3 coding DNA: TGTGCCAGCAGCGCCGGGTCCCCCTCCTACGAGCAGTACTTC. The V gene is TRBV5-6, the J gene TRBJ2-7; D call uncertain. The V end was cut by 4 bases, the J end by 0 bases, with 11 bases between. This CDR3 spans 14 amino acids. From germline, CDR1 is SGHDT and CDR2 YYEEEE.

The chain is built from TRBV7-2 and TRBJ2-7; 9 nucleotides align to TRBD2. Trimming at V came to 1 base and at J to 5 bases, leaving 12 bases not matched to a gene. Germline assignment: CDR1 SGHTA and CDR2 FQGNSA. This CDR3 region has 17 residues. CDR3 nucleotide sequence: TGTGCCAGCAGCTTAGATTTATTAGCGGGAGCTTCACACGAGCAGTACTTC. It encodes CASSLDLLAGASHEQYF.

The V call is TRBV2, the J call TRBJ1-2, with TRBD1 identical over 9 bases. Germline V gives CDR1 SNHLY, CDR2 FYNNEI. V was pared by 6 bases and J by 7 bases, with 9 bases of the junction left unmatched. CDR3 length: 14 amino acids. This chain's CDR3 is CASRTGTGTAGYTF. The CDR3 DNA reads as TGTGCCAGCAGAACCGGGACAGGGACAGCTGGCTACACCTTC.

The chain recombines TRBV11-3 with TRBJ2-3, with a possible D match to TRBD1 (6 bases). CDR1 is SGHNT, CDR2 YENEEA, per germline. The CDR3 consists of 15 residues. The ends were cut back, 5 bases at V and 0 bases at J, with 12 bases in the middle. CDR3 amino acids: CASSIYRASTDTQYF. The CDR3 nucleotides are TGTGCCAGCAGCATTTACAGGGCTAGCACAGATACGCAGTATTTT.

The V gene is TRBV7-3, the J gene TRBJ2-2; either TRBD1 or TRBD2 may supply D (5 bases each). Trimming removed 5 bases from V and 0 bases from J, with 10 bases in between. CDR3 size: 15 residues. CDR1 and CDR2 (germline): SGHTA, FQGTGA. This CDR3 reads CASSRGPTNTGELFF. The DNA for the CDR3 is TGTGCCAGCAGCCGGGGACCGACGAACACCGGGGAGCTGTTTTTT.

This chain connects TRBV11-1 to TRBJ1-1, with 7 nucleotides matching TRBD1. V shed 5 bases and J 11 bases; nucleotides not matched to a gene: 5. This CDR3 has 11 residues. The germline gives CDR1 SGHAT, CDR2 FQDESV (reference sequence). CDR3: CASSQDRAAFF. CDR3 in DNA: TGTGCCAGCAGCCAAGACAGGGCGGCTTTCTTT.

The chain uses TRBV2 and TRBJ1-5, with a possible D match to TRBD1 (5 bases). The CDR3 runs 15 residues. V was trimmed by 5 bases and J by 3 bases, leaving 14 bases between them. Germline V gene lookup returns CDR1 SNHLY and CDR2 FYNNEI. This chain's CDR3 is CASSPGGQDNQPQHF. DNA for the CDR3: TGTGCCAGCAGTCCCGGGGGTCAGGACAATCAGCCCCAGCATTTT.

The chain couples TRBV6-5 to TRBJ1-2; D might be TRBD1 (6 bases). Trimming took 7 bases from V and 6 from J, leaving 21 bases between them. This CDR3 spans 15 amino acids. CDR1 is MNHEY, CDR2 SVGAGI, per germline. CDR3 protein: CASKKRGTGFHGYTF. CDR3 nucleotides: TGTGCCAGCAAAAAAAGGGGAACAGGGTTCCATGGCTACACCTTC.

This clone was seen just once. This chain joins TRBV21-1 and TRBJ1-5; the table's TRBD1 call for D was not verified on the DNA. TRBV21-1 constitutes a pseudogene. The CDR3 is 16 amino acids. Here the CDR3 reads CASSKIGGQANQPQHF. DNA for the CDR3: TGTGCCAGCAGCAAAATTGGGGGACAGGCCAATCAGCCCCAGCATTTT.

This sequence joins TRBV7-9 and TRBJ2-5; the D is unclear. Germline V gene data show CDR1 as SEHNR and CDR2 as FQNEAQ (reference sequence). The V gene lost 0 bases and the J gene lost 2 bases, with 7 bases spanning the gap. The CDR3 runs 14 residues. CDR3 region: CASSLAGTQETQYF. In DNA, the CDR3 is TGTGCCAGCAGCTTAGCCGGCACACAAGAGACCCAGTACTTC. The variable domain in full, completed from reference TRBV7-9 and TRBJ2-5, reads DTGVSQNPRHKITKRGQNVTFRCDPISEHNRLYWYRQTLGQGPEFLTYFQNEAQLEKSRLLSDRFSAERPKGSFSTLEIQRTEQGDSAMYLCASSLAGTQETQYFGPGTRLLVL.

The chain has TRBV19 and TRBJ1-2, with D unresolved. The germline CDR1 and CDR2 sequences are LNHDA and SQIVND (reference sequence). Trimming pared 0 bases from V and 3 bases from J, leaving 11 bases between. The CDR3 has 15 amino acids. The DNA of the CDR3 is TGTGCCAGTAGTATAGATCTAAACACCTACTATGGCTACACCTTC. Residues: CASSIDLNTYYGYTF. The full variable domain, rest sourced from reference TRBV19 and TRBJ1-2, is DGGITQSPKYLFRKEGQNVTLSCEQNLNHDAMYWYRQDPGQGLRLIYYSQIVNDFQKGDIAEGYSVSREKKESFPLTVTSAQKNPTAFYLCASSIDLNTYYGYTFGSGTRLTVV.

This chain connects TRBV2 to TRBJ2-7, with 10 bases that match TRBD2. This CDR3 is 14 amino acids long. V was clipped by 4 bases and J by 6 bases; unmatched bases: 6. Germline CDR1 SNHLY, CDR2 FYNNEI. The CDR3 DNA sequence: TGTGCCAGCAGTGGAGCGGGAGGGCTCCGCGAGCAGTACTTC. Translation: CASSGAGGLREQYF.

The rearrangement links TRBV15 to TRBJ2-7; 9 nucleotides agree with TRBD1. The CDR3 runs 16 residues. CDR1 and CDR2 from the germline V gene are LNHNV and YYDKDF (reference sequence). V trimming: 4 bases; J trimming: 1 base; junction bases outside the gene matches: 8. The CDR3 nucleotides read TGTGCCACCAGCACTCAAATGACAGGGGGATCCTACGAGCAGTACTTC. It encodes CATSTQMTGGSYEQYF.

This chain uses TRBV5-1 with TRBJ2-1; D is unclear. The CDR3 length is 15 residues. Germline V gives CDR1 SGHRS, CDR2 YFSETQ. The V end was cut by 3 bases, the J end by 7 bases, with 17 bases between. Here the CDR3 reads CASSSPGRQWNEQFF. In nucleotides, the CDR3 is TGCGCCAGCAGCTCGCCGGGCCGTCAATGGAATGAGCAGTTCTTC.